These 27 T cell receptor beta chains share one sample of origin, sequenced in a study of CXCR3-negative and CXCR3-positive naive CD8 T cells. Broader study findings: In CXCR3-positive naive cells, the TRB CDR3s were more hydrophobic than in CXCR3-negative naive cells.

These TCRs' antigens remain unknown. Via 5' RACE with UMI labels, TRB cDNA libraries were prepared. TCRdb reprocessed the 5' RACE reads, with one entry per CDR3 protein and no DNA. The sample features tens of thousands of distinct CDR3 sequences, with about 0.62% in its top ten. Source material: naive CXCR3+ CD8+ T cells from blood. As to subset: CD45RO-CCR7+CD27+CD95- naive CD8+ T cells expressing CXCR3 (TNR3+). The receptors stem from a human donor in good health. Some clones in this sample may be carry-over from other donors' samples.

The chain recombines TRBV6-5 with TRBJ2-4; TCRdb's D gene call, TRBD1, goes unchecked for lack of DNA. The CDR3 is 16 amino acids. Germline V gene sequence: CDR1 MNHEY, CDR2 SVGAGI. CDR3 region: CASSSHPLFAKNIQYF.

The gene calls are TRBV6-1 and TRBJ2-7; TCRdb selects TRBD2, and the lack of DNA leaves this call unchecked. Germline V lookup: CDR1 MNHNS, CDR2 SASEGT. CDR3 length equals 13 residues. The CDR3 protein is CASSVTSGAMLYF.

The rearrangement links TRBV6-2 or TRBV6-3 to TRBJ2-7; the TCRdb D gene call, TRBD1, has no DNA to confirm it. Germline V CDR1 and CDR2: MNHEY, SVGEGT. CDR3 length equals 13 residues. The CDR3 spells CASCPRGEYEQYF.

The gene calls are TRBV6-4 and TRBJ2-1; TCRdb reports TRBD2, a call that lacks DNA to check it against. Germline CDR1 is MRHNA and CDR2 is SNTAGT. The CDR3 has 15 residues. This CDR3 reads CASSDSAGGYNEQFF.

This chain links TRBV7-3 with TRBJ2-1. Looked up from germline, CDR1 is SGHTA and CDR2 is FQGTGA. CDR3 length: 13 residues. The CDR3 region is CASSLDYYNEQFF. The full variable domain, with the rest looked up from reference TRBV7-3 and TRBJ2-1, is GAGVSQTPSNKVTEKGKYVELRCDPISGHTALYWYRQSLGQGPEFLIYFQGTGAADDSGLPNDRFFAVRPEGSVSTLKIQRTERGDSAVYLCASSLDYYNEQFFGPGTRLTVL.

The chain is built from TRBV7-2 and TRBJ2-7. This CDR3 is 12 amino acids long. CDR1 and CDR2 (germline): SGHTA, FQGNSA. The CDR3 spells CASSLWRDEQYF.

This chain connects TRBV4-1 to TRBJ2-7; TCRdb gives TRBD2 as the D gene, but with no DNA this cannot be confirmed. Germline loops: CDR1 MGHRA, CDR2 YSYEKL. There are 15 residues in the CDR3. This CDR3 reads CASSQGPGGYSEQYF.

This chain joins TRBV12-3 or TRBV12-4 and TRBJ2-7. This CDR3 is built from 12 residues. The CDR3 reads CASSLGSYEQCF.

The rearrangement joins TRBV11-2 to TRBJ2-7; TCRdb returns TRBD1, unconfirmable since there is no DNA. The CDR3 consists of 11 residues. The germline gives CDR1 SGHAT, CDR2 FQNNGV. The CDR3 protein is CASSSQVEQYF. Complete variable domain (other parts from reference TRBV11-2 and TRBJ2-7): EAGVAQSPRYKIIEKRQSVAFWCNPISGHATLYWYQQILGQGPKLLIQFQNNGVVDDSQLPKDRFSAERLKGVDSTLKIQPAKLEDSAVYLCASSSQVEQYFGPGTRLTVT.

The chain employs TRBV20-1 and TRBJ2-1; TCRdb proposes TRBD2, but this gene call is untestable without DNA. CDR3 size: 16 residues. CDR1 and CDR2 from the germline V gene are DFQATT and SNEGSKA (reference sequence). The CDR3 sequence: CSASELAGTAYNEQFF.

The chain is built from TRBV20-1 and TRBJ1-1; TCRdb designates TRBD1, a call that cannot be tested without DNA. Germline CDR1 reads DFQATT; CDR2 reads SNEGSKA (reference sequence). There are 13 residues in the CDR3. CDR3 residues: CSAPRGMNTEAFF.

This chain connects TRBV9 to TRBJ1-6; TCRdb calls TRBD1, which cannot be checked without DNA. Germline V gives CDR1 SGDLS, CDR2 YYNGEE. This CDR3 comprises 14 residues. CDR3 protein: CASSPTGNNSPLHF.

The chain employs TRBV19 and TRBJ2-2. CDR1 and CDR2 (germline): LNHDA, SQIVND (reference sequence). The CDR3 length is 13 residues. This CDR3 reads CASSISGFGELFF.

The chain is built from TRBV5-1 and TRBJ2-7; TCRdb calls TRBD1, which cannot be checked without DNA. Germline V gene data show CDR1 as SGHRS and CDR2 as YFSETQ. The CDR3 has 15 residues. The CDR3 spells CASSLWTESSYEQYF.

The V call is TRBV7-3, the J call TRBJ2-1; TCRdb's D gene call, TRBD1, goes unchecked for lack of DNA. CDR3 length: 14 residues. From germline, CDR1 is SGHTA and CDR2 FQGTGA. CDR3 protein: CASSLGDGNNEQFF.

The CDR3 region is CASSFGDGSYEQYF. This sequence joins TRBV28 and TRBJ2-7; TCRdb designates TRBD1, a call that cannot be tested without DNA. From germline, CDR1 is MDHEN and CDR2 SYDVKM. The CDR3 totals 14 residues. Complete variable domain (other parts from reference TRBV28 and TRBJ2-7): DVKVTQSSRYLVKRTGEKVFLECVQDMDHENMFWYRQDPGLGLRLIYFSYDVKMKEKGDIPEGYSVSREKKERFSLILESASTNQTSMYLCASSFGDGSYEQYFGPGTRLTVT.

V and J are TRBV12-3 or TRBV12-4 and TRBJ2-1. The CDR3 runs 11 residues. The chain's CDR3 is CASSFENEQFF.

The chain joins TRBV4-1 to TRBJ2-7. The CDR3 contains 16 residues. From germline, CDR1 is MGHRA and CDR2 YSYEKL. CDR3 in amino acids: CASSQEFRIRSYEQYF.

The chain employs TRBV7-2 and TRBJ2-1; the TCRdb D gene call, TRBD1, has no DNA to confirm it. This CDR3 comprises 12 residues. CDR1 is SGHTA, CDR2 FQGNSA, per germline. The CDR3 reads CASSYRGNEQFF.

V is TRBV7-8 and J is TRBJ1-6. The CDR3 sequence is 14 residues long. Germline CDR1 is SGHVS and CDR2 is FQNEAQ. The CDR3 loop reads CASSPTLFNSPLHF.

This chain uses TRBV7-9 with TRBJ2-3; checking the TCRdb D call of TRBD1 is not possible without DNA. From germline, CDR1 is SEHNR and CDR2 FQNEAQ (reference sequence). The CDR3 has 15 amino acids. The CDR3 here is CASNPGTDITDTQYF.

The rearrangement uses TRBV7-7 and TRBJ2-7; TCRdb's D gene call, TRBD2, goes unchecked for lack of DNA. This CDR3 is 15 amino acids long. Germline V gene lookup returns CDR1 SSHAT and CDR2 FNYEAQ (reference sequence). The CDR3 loop is CASSLAPVPDYEQYF.

The chain carries TRBV7-8 and TRBJ2-3; TCRdb returns TRBD1, unconfirmable since there is no DNA. From germline, CDR1 is SGHVS and CDR2 FQNEAQ. This CDR3 is built from 18 residues. This CDR3 is CASSFFPLTGQFEDTQYF. Together with reference TRBV7-8 and TRBJ2-3, the CDR3 gives the full variable domain: GAGVSQSPRYKVAKRGQDVALRCDPISGHVSLFWYQQALGQGPEFLTYFQNEAQLDKSGLPSDRFFAERPEGSVSTLKIQRTQQEDSAVYLCASSFFPLTGQFEDTQYFGPGTRLTVL.

The V and J genes are TRBV20-1 and TRBJ2-1; TCRdb picks TRBD1, but there is no DNA to check that call. The CDR3 sequence is 16 residues long. CDR1 DFQATT and CDR2 SNEGSKA come from the germline V gene (reference sequence). This CDR3 reads CSARDDQGTAYNEQFF.

The chain has TRBV28 and TRBJ2-2. Germline CDR1 and CDR2: MDHEN and SYDVKM. The CDR3 contains 15 residues. The chain's CDR3 is CASSFRSWNTGELFF.

The J gene is TRBJ2-5, the V gene TRBV5-1; TCRdb proposes TRBD1, but this gene call is untestable without DNA. Germline V lookup: CDR1 SGHRS, CDR2 YFSETQ. The CDR3 contains 11 residues. The CDR3 here is CASSVTGDLRF.

The gene calls are TRBV29-1 and TRBJ1-5. Germline assignment: CDR1 SQVTM and CDR2 ANQGSEA. CDR3 size: 12 residues. This CDR3 reads CSVSTGPAAQHF.